Listed below are T cell receptor beta chains from one sample, sequenced in a study of blood T cell repertoires in COVID-19. Only in-frame clones appear in the TCRdb table, and some are missing; sequencing was by immunoSEQ multiplex PCR. The data show 200,000 to 250,000 clones, around 80% seen once. Sequenced: peripheral blood. The origin of the receptors is a human donor in a cohort sampled during active COVID-19. CDR3s include the opening cysteine and the closing phenylalanine or tryptophan. The D gene is left open where the match is weak. Some rows have no size entry. The others give once, few or many, or a class for an expanded clone.

TRBD2	TRBV29-1	TRBJ2-1	.	CSVRAGAGRTSYNEQFF	TGCAGCGTTCGCGCAGGAGCGGGAAGGACCTCCTACAATGAGCAGTTCTTC
.	TRBV28	TRBJ2-7	once	CASRRGGNPYEQYF	TGTGCCAGCAGGCGTGGGGGCAACCCCTACGAGCAGTACTTC
TRBD1	TRBV5-4	TRBJ1-1	.	CASSPDRVVTEAFF	TGTGCCAGCAGCCCGGACAGGGTTGTCACTGAAGCTTTCTTT
.	TRBV4-3	TRBJ2-3	.	CASSQDPGGKSTDTQYF	TGCGCCAGCAGCCAAGATCCTGGCGGGAAGAGCACAGATACGCAGTATTTT
.	TRBV7-6	TRBJ1-2	.	CASSLETGGYGYTF	TGTGCCAGCAGCTTAGAGACAGGAGGCTATGGCTACACCTTC
TRBD2	TRBV6-6	TRBJ2-3	.	CASSLPGLAGASDTQYF	TGTGCCAGCAGTCTACCAGGACTAGCGGGAGCCTCAGATACGCAGTATTTT
TRBD1	TRBV28	TRBJ2-7	.	CASIRGGTGVEQYF	TGTGCCAGCATCCGAGGAGGGACAGGGGTCGAGCAGTACTTC
.	TRBV5-3	TRBJ1-5	.	CARRYTRNQPQHF	TGTGCCAGAAGGTATACCAGGAATCAGCCCCAGCATTTT
TRBD2	TRBV10-3	TRBJ2-7	.	CAISSSGLEQYF	TGTGCCATCTCTAGTAGCGGGTTAGAGCAGTACTTC
.	TRBV7-2	TRBJ2-7	.	CASSLASTGGIGYEQYF	TGTGCCAGCAGCTTAGCGAGTACTGGCGGGATAGGGTACGAGCAGTACTTC
.	TRBV28	TRBJ2-7	few	CASSPQHEQYF	TGTGCCAGCAGTCCACAGCACGAGCAGTACTTC
TRBD1	TRBV6-5	TRBJ1-2	.	CASSYSTGRKGGYTF	TGTGCCAGCAGTTACTCGACAGGGAGAAAGGGAGGCTACACCTTC